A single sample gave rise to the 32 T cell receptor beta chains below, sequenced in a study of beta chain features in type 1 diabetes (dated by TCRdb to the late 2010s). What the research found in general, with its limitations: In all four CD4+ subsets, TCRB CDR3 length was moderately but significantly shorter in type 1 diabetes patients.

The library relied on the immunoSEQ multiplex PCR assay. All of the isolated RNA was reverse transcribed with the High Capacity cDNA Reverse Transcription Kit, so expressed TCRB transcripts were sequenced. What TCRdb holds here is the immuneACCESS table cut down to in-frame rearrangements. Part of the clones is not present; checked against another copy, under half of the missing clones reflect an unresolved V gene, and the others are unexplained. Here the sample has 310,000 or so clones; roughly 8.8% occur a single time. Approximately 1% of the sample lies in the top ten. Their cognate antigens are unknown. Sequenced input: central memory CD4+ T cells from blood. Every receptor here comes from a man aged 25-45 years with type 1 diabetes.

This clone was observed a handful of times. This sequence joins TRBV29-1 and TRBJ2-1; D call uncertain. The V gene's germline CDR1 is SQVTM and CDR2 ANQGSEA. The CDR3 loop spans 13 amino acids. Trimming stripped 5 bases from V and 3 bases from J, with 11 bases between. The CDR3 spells CSVQDGYYNEQFF. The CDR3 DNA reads TGCAGCGTTCAGGACGGCTACTACAATGAGCAGTTCTTC.

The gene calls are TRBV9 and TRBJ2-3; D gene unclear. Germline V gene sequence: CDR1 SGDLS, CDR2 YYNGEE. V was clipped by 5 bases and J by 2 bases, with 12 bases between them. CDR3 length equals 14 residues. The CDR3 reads CASSIHWATDTQYF. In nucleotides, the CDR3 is TGTGCCAGCAGTATCCATTGGGCCACAGATACGCAGTATTTT.

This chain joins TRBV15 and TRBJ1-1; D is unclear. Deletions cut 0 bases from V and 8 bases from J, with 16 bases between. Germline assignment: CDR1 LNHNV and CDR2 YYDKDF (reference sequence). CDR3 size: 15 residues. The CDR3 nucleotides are TGTGCCACCAGCAGAGATTTTATGGCGTATGGGGAAGCTTTCTTT. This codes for CATSRDFMAYGEAFF.

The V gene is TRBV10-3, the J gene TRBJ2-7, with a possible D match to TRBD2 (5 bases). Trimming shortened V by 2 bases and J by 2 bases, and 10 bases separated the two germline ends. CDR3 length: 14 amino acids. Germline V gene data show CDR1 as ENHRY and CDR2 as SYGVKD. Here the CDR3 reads CAISEAGGPYEQYF. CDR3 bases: TGTGCCATCAGTGAGGCGGGCGGCCCCTACGAGCAGTACTTC.

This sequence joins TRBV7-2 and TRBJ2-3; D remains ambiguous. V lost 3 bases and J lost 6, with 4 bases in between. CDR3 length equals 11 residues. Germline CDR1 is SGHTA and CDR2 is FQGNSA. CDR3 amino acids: CASSFFDTQYF. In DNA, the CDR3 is TGTGCCAGCAGCTTTTTCGATACGCAGTATTTT.

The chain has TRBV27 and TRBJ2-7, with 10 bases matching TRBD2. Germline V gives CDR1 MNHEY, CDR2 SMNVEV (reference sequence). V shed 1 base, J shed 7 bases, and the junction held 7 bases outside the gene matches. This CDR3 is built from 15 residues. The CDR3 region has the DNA TGTGCCAGCAGTTTATTCGTAGCGGGGGGAGGTGAGCAGTACTTC. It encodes CASSLFVAGGGEQYF.

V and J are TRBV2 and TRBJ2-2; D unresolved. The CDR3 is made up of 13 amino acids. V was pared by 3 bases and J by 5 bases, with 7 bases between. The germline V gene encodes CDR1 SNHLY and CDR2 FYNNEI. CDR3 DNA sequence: TGTGCCAGCAGTGAGAAGGGAACCGGGGAGCTGTTTTTT. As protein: CASSEKGTGELFF.

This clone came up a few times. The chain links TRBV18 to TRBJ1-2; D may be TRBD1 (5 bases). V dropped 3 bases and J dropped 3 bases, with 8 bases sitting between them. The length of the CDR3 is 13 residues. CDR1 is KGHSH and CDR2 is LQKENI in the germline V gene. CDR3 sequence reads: CASSPEGYYGYTF. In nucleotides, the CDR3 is TGTGCCAGCTCACCGGAGGGGTACTATGGCTACACCTTC.

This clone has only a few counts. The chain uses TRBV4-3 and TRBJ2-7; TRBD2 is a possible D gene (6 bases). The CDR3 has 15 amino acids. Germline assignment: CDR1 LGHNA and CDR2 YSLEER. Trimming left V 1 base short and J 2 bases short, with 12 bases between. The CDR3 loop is CASSQGPGGTYEQYF. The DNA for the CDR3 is TGCGCCAGCAGCCAAGGGCCCGGGGGAACCTACGAGCAGTACTTC.

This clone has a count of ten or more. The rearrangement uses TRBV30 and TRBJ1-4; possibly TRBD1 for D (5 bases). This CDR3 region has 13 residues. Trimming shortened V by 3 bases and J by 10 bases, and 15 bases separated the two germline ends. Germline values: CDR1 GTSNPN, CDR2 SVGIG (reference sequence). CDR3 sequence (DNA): TGTGCCTGGAGCGGGGGTGTGACGGGAAAACTGTTTTTT. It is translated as CAWSGGVTGKLFF.

The CDR3 DNA reads TGTGCCATCAGCGAGGACAGGGCCTACGAGCAGTACTTC. This gives the protein CAISEDRAYEQYF. The genes are TRBV10-3 and TRBJ2-7; 8 bases align to TRBD1. Per the germline V gene, CDR1 is ENHRY and CDR2 is SYGVKD. V was pared by 6 bases and J by 2 bases, with 3 bases of the junction left unmatched. The CDR3 length is 13 residues.

The CDR3 reads CASSSTQGDEYF. The CDR3 nucleotides read TGTGCCAGCAGCTCAACACAGGGGGACGAGTACTTC. This chain connects TRBV5-4 to TRBJ2-7; TRBD1 agrees at 8 bases. Trimming took 3 bases from V and 11 from J; bases not matched to a gene: 7. CDR1 is SGHNT, CDR2 YYREEE, per germline (reference sequence). There are 12 residues in the CDR3.

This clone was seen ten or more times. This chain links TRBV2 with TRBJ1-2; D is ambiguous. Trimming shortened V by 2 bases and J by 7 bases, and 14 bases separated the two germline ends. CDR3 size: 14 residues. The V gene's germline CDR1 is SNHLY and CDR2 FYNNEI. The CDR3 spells CASSERLVESGYTF. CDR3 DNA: TGTGCCAGCAGTGAAAGGTTGGTTGAGAGTGGCTACACCTTC.

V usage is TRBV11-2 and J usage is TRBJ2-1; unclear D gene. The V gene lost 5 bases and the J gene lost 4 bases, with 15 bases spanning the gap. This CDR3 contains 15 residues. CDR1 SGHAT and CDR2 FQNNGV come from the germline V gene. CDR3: CASSPIGSKYNEQFF. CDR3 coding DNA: TGTGCCAGCAGCCCTATTGGCAGTAAATACAATGAGCAGTTCTTC.

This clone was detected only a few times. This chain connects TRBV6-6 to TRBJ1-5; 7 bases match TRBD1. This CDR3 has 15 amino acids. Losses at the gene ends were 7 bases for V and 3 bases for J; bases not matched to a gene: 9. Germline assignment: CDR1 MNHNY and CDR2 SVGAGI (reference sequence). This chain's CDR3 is CASNQQGMDNQPQHF. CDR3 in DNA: TGTGCCAGCAATCAACAGGGGATGGACAATCAGCCCCAGCATTTT.

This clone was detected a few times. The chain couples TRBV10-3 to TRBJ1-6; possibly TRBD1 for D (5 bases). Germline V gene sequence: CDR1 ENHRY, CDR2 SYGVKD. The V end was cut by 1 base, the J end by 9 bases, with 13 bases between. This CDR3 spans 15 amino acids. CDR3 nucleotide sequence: TGTGCCATCAGTGAGTTGGGGGGGGACTTTTCACCCCTCCACTTT. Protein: CAISELGGDFSPLHF.

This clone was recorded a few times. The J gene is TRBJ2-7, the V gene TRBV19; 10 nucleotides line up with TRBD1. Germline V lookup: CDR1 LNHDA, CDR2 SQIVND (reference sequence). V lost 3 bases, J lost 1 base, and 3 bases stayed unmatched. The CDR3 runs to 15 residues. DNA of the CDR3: TGTGCCAGTAGTATCAGACAGGGGGCGTCCTACGAGCAGTACTTC. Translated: CASSIRQGASYEQYF.

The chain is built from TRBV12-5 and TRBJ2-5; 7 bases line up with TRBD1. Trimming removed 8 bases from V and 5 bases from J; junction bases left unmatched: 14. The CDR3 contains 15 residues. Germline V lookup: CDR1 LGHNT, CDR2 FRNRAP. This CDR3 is CASSRDRETGETQYF. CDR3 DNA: TGTGCTAGTTCCCGGGACAGAGAAACTGGGGAGACCCAGTACTTC.

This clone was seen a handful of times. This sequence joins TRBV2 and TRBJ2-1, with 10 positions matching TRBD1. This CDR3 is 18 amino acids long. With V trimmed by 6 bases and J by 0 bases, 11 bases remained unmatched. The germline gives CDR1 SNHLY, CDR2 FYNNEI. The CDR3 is CASSGTGTGVRSYNEQFF. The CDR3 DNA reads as TGTGCCAGCAGCGGGACCGGGACAGGGGTTCGCTCCTACAATGAGCAGTTCTTC.

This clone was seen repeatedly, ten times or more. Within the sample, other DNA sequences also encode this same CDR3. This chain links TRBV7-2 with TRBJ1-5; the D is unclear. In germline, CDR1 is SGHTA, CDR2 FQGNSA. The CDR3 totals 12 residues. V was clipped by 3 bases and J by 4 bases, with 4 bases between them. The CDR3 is CASSLGNQPQHF. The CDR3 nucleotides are TGTGCCAGCAGCTTGGGGAATCAGCCCCAGCATTTT.

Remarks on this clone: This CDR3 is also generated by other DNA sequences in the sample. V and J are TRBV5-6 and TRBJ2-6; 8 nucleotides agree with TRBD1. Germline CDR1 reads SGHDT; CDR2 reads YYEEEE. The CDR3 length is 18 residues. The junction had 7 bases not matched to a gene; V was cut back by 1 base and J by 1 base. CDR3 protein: CASSLSIQGGSGANVLTF. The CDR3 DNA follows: TGTGCCAGCAGCTTGTCTATACAGGGGGGTTCTGGGGCCAACGTCCTGACTTTC.

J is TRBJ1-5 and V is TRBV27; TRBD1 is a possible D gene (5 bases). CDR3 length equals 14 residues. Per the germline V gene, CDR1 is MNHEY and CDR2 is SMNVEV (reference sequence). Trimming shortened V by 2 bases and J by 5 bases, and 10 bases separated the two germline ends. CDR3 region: CASSLRDGYQPQHF. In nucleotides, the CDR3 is TGTGCCAGCAGTTTAAGGGACGGCTATCAGCCCCAGCATTTT.

CDR3 sequence (DNA): TGTGCCAGCAGCTTAGTATGGGGGGCGAGGAGGACCGGGGAGCTGTTTTTT. It is translated as CASSLVWGARRTGELFF. The J gene is TRBJ2-2, the V gene TRBV7-2; TRBD1 or TRBD2 may be the D gene (6 bases each). V lost 1 base and J lost 5, with 17 bases in between. Per the germline V gene, CDR1 is SGHTA and CDR2 is FQGNSA. This CDR3 spans 17 amino acids.

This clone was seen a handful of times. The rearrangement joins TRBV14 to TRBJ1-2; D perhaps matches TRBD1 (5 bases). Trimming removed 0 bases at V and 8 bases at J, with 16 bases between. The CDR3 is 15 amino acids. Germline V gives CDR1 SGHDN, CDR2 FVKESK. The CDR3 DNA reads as TGTGCCAGCAGCCAAGATCTGCGGGACCTCGTGGGCTACACCTTC. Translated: CASSQDLRDLVGYTF.

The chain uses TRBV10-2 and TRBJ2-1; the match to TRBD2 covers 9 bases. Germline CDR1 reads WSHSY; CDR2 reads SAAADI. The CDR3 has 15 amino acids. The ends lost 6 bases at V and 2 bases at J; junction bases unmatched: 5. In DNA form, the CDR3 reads TGCGCCAGCAGCGGAAGCGGGGGGCCCTACAATGAGCAGTTCTTC. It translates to CASSGSGGPYNEQFF.

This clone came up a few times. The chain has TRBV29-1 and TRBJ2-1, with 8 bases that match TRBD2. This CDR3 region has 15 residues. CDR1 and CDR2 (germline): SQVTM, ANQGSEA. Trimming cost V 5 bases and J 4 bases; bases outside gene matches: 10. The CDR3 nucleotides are TGCAGCGTTCTTAGTAGCGGGGATCATTACAATGAGCAGTTCTTC. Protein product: CSVLSSGDHYNEQFF.

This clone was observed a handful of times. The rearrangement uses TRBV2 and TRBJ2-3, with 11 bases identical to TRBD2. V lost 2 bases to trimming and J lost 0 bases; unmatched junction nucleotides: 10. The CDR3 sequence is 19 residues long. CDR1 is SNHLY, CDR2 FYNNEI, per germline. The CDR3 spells CASSERGLAEIHSTDTQYF. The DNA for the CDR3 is TGTGCCAGCAGTGAAAGGGGACTAGCGGAAATACATAGCACAGATACGCAGTATTTT.

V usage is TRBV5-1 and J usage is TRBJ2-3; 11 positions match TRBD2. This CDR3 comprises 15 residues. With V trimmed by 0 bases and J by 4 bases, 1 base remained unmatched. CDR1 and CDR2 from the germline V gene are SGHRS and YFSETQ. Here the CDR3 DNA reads TGCGCCAGCAGCTTGGTGACTAGCGGGGCAGATACGCAGTATTTT. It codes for CASSLVTSGADTQYF.

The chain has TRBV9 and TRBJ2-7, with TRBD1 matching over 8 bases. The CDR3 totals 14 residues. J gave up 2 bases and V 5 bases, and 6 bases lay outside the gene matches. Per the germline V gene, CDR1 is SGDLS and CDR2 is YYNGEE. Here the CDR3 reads CASSESTGAYEQYF. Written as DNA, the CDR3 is TGTGCCAGCAGTGAATCGACAGGGGCCTACGAGCAGTACTTC.

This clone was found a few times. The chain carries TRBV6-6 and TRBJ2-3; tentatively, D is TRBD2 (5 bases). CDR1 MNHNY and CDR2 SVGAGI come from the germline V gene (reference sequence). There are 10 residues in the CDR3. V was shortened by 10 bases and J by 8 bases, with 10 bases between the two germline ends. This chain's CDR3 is CATLASTQYF. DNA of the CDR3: TGTGCCACTCTAGCATCTACGCAGTATTTT.

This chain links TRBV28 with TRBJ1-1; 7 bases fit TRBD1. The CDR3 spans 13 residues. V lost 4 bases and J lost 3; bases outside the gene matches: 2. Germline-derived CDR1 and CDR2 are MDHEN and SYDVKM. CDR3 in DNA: TGTGCCAGCAGTTCAACAGGGGACACTGAAGCTTTCTTT. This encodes CASSSTGDTEAFF.

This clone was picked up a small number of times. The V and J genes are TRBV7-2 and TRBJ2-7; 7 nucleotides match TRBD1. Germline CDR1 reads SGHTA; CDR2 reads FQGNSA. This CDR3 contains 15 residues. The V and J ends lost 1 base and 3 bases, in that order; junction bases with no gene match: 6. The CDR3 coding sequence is TGTGCCAGCAGCTTAGATTCCGGGACAGTCTACGAGCAGTACTTC. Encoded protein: CASSLDSGTVYEQYF.